A selection of T cell receptor beta chains follows, all from one sample in a study of blood T cell repertoires in COVID-19. Data came from immunoSEQ multiplex PCR; TCRdb stores just in-frame clones and leaves some out. Found here are 35,000 to 55,000 clones, under 95% of them singletons; the top ten hold around 20%. The sequenced material came from peripheral blood. All receptors derive from a man aged 65 to 85 with active COVID-19. Both conserved end residues are part of each CDR3. The D gene is left open where the match is weak. Clone size is shown for a subset of rows, as once, few, many or a class of expanded clone.

cdr3_aa cdr3_nt j_call d_call v_call clone_size
CASSPRTGSTDTQYF TGTGCCAGCAGCCCACGGACAGGCAGCACAGATACGCAGTATTTT TRBJ2-3 TRBD1 TRBV7-2 NA
CASSPASGRFTDTQYF TGTGCCAGCTCACCAGCTAGCGGGCGTTTCACAGATACGCAGTATTTT TRBJ2-3 TRBD2 TRBV18 NA
CASSRQGLTTDTQYF TGTGCCAGCAGCCGACAGGGATTGACCACAGATACGCAGTATTTT TRBJ2-3 TRBD1 TRBV6-5 NA
CASSSNYRTGTNYGYTF TGTGCCAGCAGTTCCAATTATAGGACCGGGACTAACTATGGCTACACCTTC TRBJ1-2 NA TRBV27 NA
CASSPIGSSYNSPLHF TGTGCCAGCAGTCCGATCGGGAGCTCCTATAATTCACCCCTCCACTTT TRBJ1-6 NA TRBV28 few
CASSRLAGNEQFF TGTGCCAGCTCACGACTAGCGGGGAATGAGCAGTTCTTC TRBJ2-1 TRBD2 TRBV18 NA
CASSIQGVTEAFF TGTGCCAGTAGTATTCAGGGGGTCACTGAAGCTTTCTTT TRBJ1-1 TRBD1 TRBV19 NA
CASSVSGTNTGELFF TGTGCCAGCAGTGTCTCAGGGACGAACACCGGGGAGCTGTTTTTT TRBJ2-2 NA TRBV2 once
CASSPSALAGYEQYF TGTGCCAGCAGCCCTTCGGCACTAGCGGGTTACGAGCAGTACTTC TRBJ2-7 TRBD2 TRBV4-2 NA
CASSHDRVQREGKNIQYF TGTGCCAGCAGTCACGACAGGGTACAGCGGGAGGGCAAAAACATTCAGTACTTC TRBJ2-4 TRBD2 TRBV3-1/TRBV3-2 NA
CSVDQRNLFF TGCAGCGTTGACCAGCGAAACCTGTTCTTC TRBJ2-1 NA TRBV29-1 NA
CASGEGPRGNTEAFF TGCGCCAGCGGGGAGGGGCCGAGAGGAAACACTGAAGCTTTCTTT TRBJ1-1 NA TRBV5-1 NA
CASSYRGGNSPLHF TGTGCCAGCAGCTACAGGGGGGGTAATTCACCCCTCCACTTT TRBJ1-6 TRBD1 TRBV5-6 NA
CASSIASGRASYNEQFF TGTGCCAGTAGTATAGCTAGCGGGAGGGCCTCGTACAATGAGCAGTTCTTC TRBJ2-1 TRBD2 TRBV19 NA
CASSLDSTGIGAGNTIYF TGCGCCAGCAGCTTGGATTCGACAGGGATCGGAGCTGGAAACACCATATATTTT TRBJ1-3 TRBD1 TRBV5-1 NA
CASSQNEIEQFF TGTGCCAGCAGCCAAAACGAGATTGAGCAGTTCTTC TRBJ2-1 NA TRBV14 NA
CASSFSGGETQYF TGTGCCAGCAGTTTTTCGGGAGGGGAGACCCAGTACTTC TRBJ2-5 TRBD2 TRBV27 NA
CASSIISGKTEAFF TGTGCCAGCAGCATAATCTCCGGGAAGACTGAAGCTTTCTTT TRBJ1-1 NA TRBV7-2 NA
CASSYSQDGKLFF TGTGCCAGCAGTTACTCACAGGATGGAAAACTGTTTTTT TRBJ1-4 NA TRBV6-6 NA
CASRSRGTGEEKLFF TGTGCCAGTCGCAGCCGCGGGACAGGGGAAGAAAAACTGTTTTTT TRBJ1-4 TRBD1 TRBV7-9 NA
CASSLGQGMDYEQYF TGTGCCAGCAGCTTAGGACAGGGGATGGACTACGAGCAGTACTTC TRBJ2-7 TRBD1 TRBV7-9 NA
CASSHTEGSYEQYF TGCGCCAGCAGCCACACGGAGGGGTCCTACGAGCAGTACTTC TRBJ2-7 NA TRBV4-3 NA
CASSRRTGGGNEKLFF TGTGCCAGCAGCAGGAGGACAGGGGGCGGTAATGAAAAACTGTTTTTT TRBJ1-4 TRBD1 TRBV5-8 NA
CATSRGDRGSNSPLHF TGTGCCACCAGCAGGGGGGACAGGGGGAGTAATTCACCCCTCCACTTT TRBJ1-6 TRBD1 TRBV15 NA
CASSPIAGSRPGDTQYF TGTGCCAGCTCACCGATCGCCGGGAGTCGACCGGGGGATACGCAGTATTTT TRBJ2-3 NA TRBV18 few
CASSPDRVNEKLFF TGTGCCAGCTCGCCGGACAGGGTAAATGAAAAACTGTTTTTT TRBJ1-4 TRBD1 TRBV18 NA
CASGRDLTDTQYF TGTGCCAGCGGTCGGGATCTGACAGATACGCAGTATTTT TRBJ2-3 NA TRBV28 NA
CASSEARYGSHEQYF TGTGCCAGCAGTGAAGCTCGCTACGGGTCCCACGAGCAGTACTTC TRBJ2-7 NA TRBV6-1 NA
CASRRQNTGELFF TGTGCCAGCAGGCGACAGAACACCGGGGAGCTGTTTTTT TRBJ2-2 NA TRBV12-3/TRBV12-4 NA
CASSQEATYEQYF TGCGCCAGCAGCCAAGAGGCCACCTACGAGCAGTACTTC TRBJ2-7 NA TRBV4-3 NA
CASSQLGTERSYEQYF TGCGCCAGCAGCCAGCTAGGGACAGAACGCTCCTACGAGCAGTACTTC TRBJ2-7 TRBD1 TRBV4-3 NA
CASSFWGVGSYNEQFF TGTGCCAGCAGCTTTTGGGGGGTTGGCTCCTACAATGAGCAGTTCTTC TRBJ2-1 NA TRBV14 NA
CASSMTSGYEQYF TGTGCCAGCAGTATGACTAGCGGGTACGAGCAGTACTTC TRBJ2-7 TRBD2 TRBV11-1 NA